The 26 T cell receptor beta chains below come from one sample, sequenced in a study of response to subunit inactivated influenza vaccine (dated by TCRdb to 2016 to 2019). The library was made by RT-PCR. Sequencing was performed on an Illumina HiSeq 2500. TCRdb reprocessed the public reads (quality trimming at Q25 with fastp, clone calling with MiXCR) and kept in-frame beta chains. Rows are unified per CDR3 protein, each entry keeping the most common DNA and genes. The sample includes about 520,000 distinct CDR3 sequences, with around 7.9% observed a single time. The ten largest clones take up around 12% of the sample. The sample here was PBMCs from blood, taken 23 to 25 months after vaccination. Receptors were obtained from a man aged 45-69 years who received an inactivated influenza vaccine. Donor details come from another sample of the same person, matched by shared clones.

This clonotype was seen at least ten times. This sequence joins TRBV2 and TRBJ2-3; TRBD1 agrees at 7 bases. The germline CDR1 and CDR2 sequences are SNHLY and FYNNEI. The CDR3 is 15 residues long. V gave up 6 bases and J gave up 2 bases; unmatched junction bases: 8. The CDR3 DNA reads TGTGCCAGCAGGGTACAGGGGTCCCCCACAGATACGCAGTATTTT. Amino acid sequence: CASRVQGSPTDTQYF.

This clonotype was counted only a few times. The chain combines TRBV3-1 with TRBJ2-3; D perhaps matches TRBD1 (6 bases). This CDR3 is built from 13 residues. Germline V gene data show CDR1 as LGHDT and CDR2 as YNNKEL (reference sequence). The V end was cut by 2 bases, the J end by 5 bases, with 8 bases between. CDR3 amino acids: CASSQLQGDTQYF. The CDR3 region has the DNA TGTGCCAGCAGCCAACTACAGGGAGATACGCAGTATTTT.

This clonotype turned up a few times. The gene calls are TRBV18 and TRBJ2-1; TRBD1 agrees at 7 bases. Germline trimming cut 5 bases from V and 1 base from J; bases unmatched to any gene: 8. CDR3 length: 16 residues. The V gene's germline CDR1 is KGHSH and CDR2 LQKENI. CDR3 amino acids: CASSVRQGSSYNEQFF. The CDR3 nucleotides read TGTGCCAGCTCAGTTAGACAGGGATCGTCCTACAATGAGCAGTTCTTC.

The sample holds a few counts of this clonotype. The chain links TRBV7-2 to TRBJ1-1; possibly TRBD1 for D (5 bases). Looked up from germline, CDR1 is SGHTA and CDR2 is FQGNSA. Trimming removed 1 base from V and 7 bases from J, with 16 bases in between. This CDR3 is built from 15 residues. The CDR3 DNA sequence: TGTGCCAGCAGCTTAGGCGGACCAGGGTTGAATGAAGCTTTCTTT. Translation: CASSLGGPGLNEAFF.

The rearrangement joins TRBV11-2 to TRBJ2-5; a weak D match, TRBD2 (6 bases). V was shortened by 1 base and J by 0 bases, with 12 bases between the two germline ends. The CDR3 consists of 16 residues. Germline V gene data show CDR1 as SGHAT and CDR2 as FQNNGV. CDR3 in amino acids: CASSLVGGANQETQYF. CDR3 DNA: TGTGCCAGCAGCTTAGTTGGAGGGGCGAACCAAGAGACCCAGTACTTC.

This clonotype was counted only a few times. V gene TRBV20-1 combines with J gene TRBJ1-3; TRBD1 aligns across 7 bases. The CDR3 is made up of 16 amino acids. Per the germline V gene, CDR1 is DFQATT and CDR2 is SNEGSKA (reference sequence). The ends lost 6 bases at V and 0 bases at J; junction bases unmatched: 11. This CDR3 reads CSAIARQGHSGNTIYF. CDR3 DNA: TGCAGTGCGATCGCTCGACAGGGTCACTCTGGAAACACCATATATTTT.

This sequence joins TRBV3-1 and TRBJ2-1; the D call may be TRBD1 or TRBD2 (5 bases each). This CDR3 region has 19 residues. CDR1 is LGHDT, CDR2 YNNKEL, per germline (reference sequence). V was shortened by 1 base and J by 12 bases, with 31 bases between the two germline ends. CDR3 sequence: CASSQVAGPGQPIGKGQFF. Here the CDR3 DNA reads TGTGCCAGCAGCCAAGTGGCAGGTCCGGGGCAACCAATTGGTAAGGGGCAGTTCTTC.

The chain couples TRBV6-1 to TRBJ1-2; TRBD1 matches at 7 bases. Germline CDR1 and CDR2: MNHNS and SASEGT. V gave up 8 bases and J gave up 3 bases; unmatched junction bases: 6. CDR3 length: 13 amino acids. CDR3 DNA sequence: TGTGCCAGCGGCAAAACAGGGGACTATGGCTACACCTTC. Its translation is CASGKTGDYGYTF.

The J gene is TRBJ1-4, the V gene TRBV5-1, with D perhaps matching TRBD1 (6 bases). Germline CDR1 reads SGHRS; CDR2 reads YFSETQ. The germline V and J ends were trimmed by 0 bases and 5 bases, with 11 bases remaining between them. This CDR3 has 15 residues. The CDR3 loop is CASSLGGGQNEKLFF. Written as DNA, the CDR3 is TGCGCCAGCAGCTTGGGCGGTGGACAGAATGAAAAACTGTTTTTT.

The genes are TRBV12-3 or TRBV12-4 and TRBJ1-4, with D possibly TRBD1 on 5 matching bases. This CDR3 is built from 14 residues. Trimming pared 5 bases from V and 8 bases from J, leaving 15 bases between. CDR3: CASSPPPAGEKLFF. The CDR3, as DNA: TGTGCCAGCAGTCCACCCCCGGCAGGGGAAAAACTGTTTTTT.

This clonotype came up many times. This sequence joins TRBV20-1 and TRBJ1-2, with TRBD1 matching over 9 bases. Germline CDR1 is DFQATT and CDR2 is SNEGSKA (reference sequence). J gave up 3 bases and V 4 bases, and 9 bases lay outside the gene matches. The CDR3 runs to 15 residues. CDR3: CSATLGDREHYGYTF. As DNA, the CDR3 is TGCAGTGCTACTTTGGGGGACAGGGAGCACTATGGCTACACCTTC.

The V and J genes are TRBV6-2 or TRBV6-3 and TRBJ2-1; the match to TRBD2 covers 11 bases. The CDR3 is 13 residues long. The trim removed 9 bases at V and 7 bases at J, leaving 5 bases unmatched. CDR1 is MNHEY, CDR2 SVGEGT, per germline. In DNA form, the CDR3 reads TGTGCCAGTCGACTAGCGGGAAATAATGAGCAGTTCTTC. This codes for CASRLAGNNEQFF.

This clonotype was counted between two and nine times. The chain combines TRBV20-1 with TRBJ1-5; 7 bases are a match to TRBD1. The germline gives CDR1 DFQATT, CDR2 SNEGSKA (reference sequence). V trimming: 2 bases; J trimming: 1 base; junction bases outside the gene matches: 5. This CDR3 spans 15 amino acids. In DNA, the CDR3 is TGCAGTGCTAGAAGGGGGCAGGGCAGCAATCAGCCCCAGCATTTT. This sequence encodes CSARRGQGSNQPQHF.

There are a few counts of this clonotype. The CDR3 here is CASRADRHNYGYTF. The CDR3, as DNA: TGTGCCAGCAGGGCCGACAGGCATAACTATGGCTACACCTTC. The gene calls are TRBV12-3 or TRBV12-4 and TRBJ1-2; the D gene is possibly TRBD1 (6 bases). The CDR3 extends over 14 amino acids. V shed 6 bases and J shed 1 base, with 12 bases lying between them.

As for this clonotype: The junction does not match germline at one end; this may be a read error. V is TRBV27 and J is TRBJ2-7, with D perhaps TRBD2 (6 bases). The CDR3 sequence is 16 residues long. Germline V lookup: CDR1 MNHEY, CDR2 SMNVEV (reference sequence). The CDR3 DNA sequence: TGTGCCAGCACCCCACGGGGGAACCTTTTCTCCAACGAGCAGTACTTC. Protein sequence: CASTPRGNLFSNEQYF.

The rearrangement joins TRBV12-3 or TRBV12-4 to TRBJ1-6, with TRBD1 as a possible D gene (6 bases). The CDR3 length is 14 residues. V lost 6 bases and J lost 9, with 15 bases in between. The CDR3 coding sequence is TGTGCCAGCAGCCAACAGGGAAGGGGTTCACCCCTCCACTTT. This sequence encodes CASSQQGRGSPLHF.

This clonotype was counted a few times. This sequence joins TRBV7-3 and TRBJ2-2; TRBD1 might be the D (6 bases). The germline V gene has CDR1 SGHTA and CDR2 FQGTGA. The CDR3 length is 15 residues. Between the trimmed V and J ends, which lost 5 bases and 7 bases, there was a span of 17 bases. The CDR3 spells CASSPTGPQSGELFF. The CDR3 nucleotides read TGTGCCAGCAGCCCAACAGGGCCCCAAAGCGGGGAGCTGTTTTTT.

This clonotype was observed a few times. This sequence joins TRBV20-1 and TRBJ2-5, with 8 bases matching TRBD1. Looked up from germline, CDR1 is DFQATT and CDR2 is SNEGSKA (reference sequence). Losses at the gene ends were 6 bases for V and 4 bases for J; bases not matched to a gene: 16. The CDR3 is made up of 16 amino acids. CDR3 in amino acids: CSANILGRTGGETQYF. CDR3 bases: TGCAGTGCCAACATCCTCGGACGAACAGGGGGAGAGACCCAGTACTTC.

At least ten counts were recorded for this clonotype. The J gene is TRBJ2-1, the V gene TRBV5-6; 7 nucleotides line up with TRBD1. J gave up 3 bases and V 4 bases, and 1 base lay outside the gene matches. The CDR3 contains 13 residues. CDR1 and CDR2 from the germline V gene are SGHDT and YYEEEE. This chain's CDR3 is CASSRDSYNEQFF. In DNA, the CDR3 is TGTGCCAGCAGCCGGGACAGCTACAATGAGCAGTTCTTC. Using reference TRBV5-6 and TRBJ2-1 for the parts outside the CDR3, the full variable domain is DAGVTQSPTHLIKTRGQQVTLRCSPKSGHDTVSWYQQALGQGPQFIFQYYEEEERQRGNFPDRFSGHQFPNYSSELNVNALLLGDSALYLCASSRDSYNEQFFGPGTRLTVL.

This clonotype was counted only a few times. This sequence joins TRBV11-3 and TRBJ2-3; tentatively, D is TRBD1 or TRBD2 (5 bases each). Germline assignment: CDR1 SGHNT and CDR2 YENEEA. Between the trimmed V and J ends, which lost 4 bases and 9 bases, there was a span of 11 bases. This CDR3 has 12 amino acids. The CDR3 region is CASSSEGRTQYF. The CDR3 DNA reads TGTGCCAGCAGCTCCGAGGGGCGAACGCAGTATTTT.

V and J are TRBV10-3 and TRBJ2-2; the match to TRBD2 covers 9 bases. CDR1 ENHRY and CDR2 SYGVKD come from the germline V gene. V was clipped by 2 bases and J by 5 bases; unmatched bases: 3. The CDR3 runs to 15 residues. The CDR3 here is CAISENLAGTGELFF. The CDR3 DNA sequence: TGTGCCATCAGTGAGAACCTAGCGGGGACCGGGGAGCTGTTTTTT.

The chain has TRBV2 and TRBJ2-6; D possibly uses TRBD1 or TRBD2 (6 bases each). This CDR3 comprises 16 residues. Germline V gives CDR1 SNHLY, CDR2 FYNNEI. V was cut by 6 bases and J by 2 bases, with 14 bases left in between. CDR3 loop: CASSERGAAGANVLTF. For the CDR3, the DNA is TGTGCCAGCAGCGAAAGGGGGGCGGCTGGGGCCAACGTCCTGACTTTC.

Only one count was recorded for this clonotype. The chain joins TRBV21-1 to TRBJ2-5; no check of the table's D call, TRBD1, against the DNA was made. TRBV21-1 is a pseudogene locus. The CDR3 length is 17 residues. The CDR3 DNA is TGTGCCAGCAGCAAAGAGACTCGTGGACAGGGAAGAGAGACCCGGTACTTC. Its protein is CASSKETRGQGRETRYF.

This rearrangement joins TRBV7-9 to TRBJ2-1; D assignment may be TRBD1 or TRBD2 (6 bases each). The CDR3 has 16 amino acids. Germline CDR1 reads SEHNR; CDR2 reads FQNEAQ (reference sequence). V was shortened by 5 bases and J by 9 bases, with 23 bases between the two germline ends. The CDR3: CASSIGGGQVFGEQFF. The CDR3 coding sequence is TGTGCCAGCAGCATCGGTGGGGGGCAAGTTTTCGGTGAGCAGTTCTTC.

Ten or more counts support this clonotype. This chain joins TRBV6-1 and TRBJ1-2; D is unresolved. V lost 7 bases, J lost 2 bases, and 14 bases lay in between. This CDR3 has 14 amino acids. The V gene's germline CDR1 is MNHNS and CDR2 SASEGT. CDR3 DNA sequence: TGTGCCAGCACTATGGGCAGTTTAAACTATGGCTACACCTTC. Translating it yields CASTMGSLNYGYTF.

This clonotype has more than one count but fewer than ten. The chain uses TRBV3-1 and TRBJ2-7; tentative D call: TRBD1 (5 bases). Per germline, CDR1 LGHDT and CDR2 YNNKEL (reference sequence). The CDR3 length is 16 residues. The V end was cut by 2 bases, the J end by 1 base, with 15 bases between. The CDR3 protein is CASSQLSTGASYEQYF. CDR3 sequence (DNA): TGTGCCAGCAGCCAACTTAGTACAGGCGCTTCCTACGAGCAGTACTTC.